These 31 T cell receptor beta chains came from one sample sequenced in a study of blood T cell repertoires in COVID-19. TCRdb's copy holds only in-frame clones and misses some; the assay was immunoSEQ multiplex PCR. The table has roughly 100,000 clones, roughly 76% seen once. Sequenced material: peripheral blood. The receptors here all came from a woman aged 65 to 85 with acute or convalescent COVID-19.

J is TRBJ2-3 and V is TRBV7-2; a possible D gene is TRBD2 (5 bases). Germline-derived CDR1 and CDR2 are SGHTA and FQGNSA. The V and J ends lost 0 bases and 8 bases respectively, with 9 bases between them. The length of the CDR3 is 13 residues. CDR3 sequence (DNA): TGTGCCAGCAGCTTAGCGCCTGAGGGTACGCAGTATTTT. It encodes CASSLAPEGTQYF.

The CDR3 loop reads CASSLPPRAVNNEQFF. In nucleotides, the CDR3 is TGTGCCAGCAGCTTACCACCCCGCGCGGTGAACAATGAGCAGTTCTTC. This rearrangement joins TRBV7-8 to TRBJ2-1; D remains unclear. V was cut by 2 bases and J by 5 bases, with 16 bases left in between. The CDR3 is 16 amino acids. Germline-derived CDR1 and CDR2 are SGHVS and FQNEAQ.

This rearrangement joins TRBV6-2 or TRBV6-3 to TRBJ1-5; a weak D match, TRBD1 (5 bases). The germline V gene has CDR1 MNHEY and CDR2 SVGEGT. V lost 3 bases to trimming and J lost 5 bases, with 11 bases between them. This CDR3 has 14 amino acids. As DNA, the CDR3 is TGTGCCAGCAGTTATGGAGGGGCGTATCAGCCCCAGCATTTT. Translating gives CASSYGGAYQPQHF.

The chain couples TRBV6-2 or TRBV6-3 to TRBJ2-3; perhaps TRBD2 as D (5 bases). The germline V gene encodes CDR1 MNHEY and CDR2 SVGEGT. The germline V and J ends were trimmed by 6 bases and 0 bases, with 7 bases remaining between them. The CDR3 runs to 13 residues. CDR3 sequence (DNA): TGTGCCAGCAGCTGGACTAGCACAGATACGCAGTATTTT. Translating it yields CASSWTSTDTQYF.

This chain uses TRBV7-9 with TRBJ1-2; 10 bases line up with TRBD1. With 4 bases clipped from V and 6 bases from J, the junction kept 5 bases outside the gene matches. CDR1 is SEHNR, CDR2 FQNEAQ, per germline (reference sequence). CDR3 length: 14 amino acids. The CDR3 loop is CASSSDRGPNGYTF. The CDR3, as DNA: TGTGCCAGCAGCTCCGACAGGGGGCCGAATGGCTACACCTTC.

The chain employs TRBV7-6 and TRBJ1-2; D perhaps matches TRBD1 (5 bases). Looked up from germline, CDR1 is SGHVS and CDR2 is FNYEAQ. This CDR3 contains 13 residues. The germline V and J ends were trimmed by 5 bases and 5 bases, with 12 bases remaining between them. The CDR3 is CASSLNQGYGYTF. The CDR3 bases are TGTGCCAGCAGCCTCAATCAGGGTTATGGCTACACCTTC.

This chain links TRBV5-4 with TRBJ1-2; the D gene is possibly TRBD1 (5 bases). The length of the CDR3 is 17 residues. Looked up from germline, CDR1 is SGHNT and CDR2 is YYREEE (reference sequence). Trimming removed 4 bases from V and 0 bases from J, with 19 bases in between. The DNA for the CDR3 is TGTGCCAGCAGCCCCGAAGGAGGGGCTTTAGCTAACTATGGCTACACCTTC. Translation: CASSPEGGALANYGYTF.

V usage is TRBV10-1 and J usage is TRBJ2-7; 7 positions match TRBD1. V was clipped by 5 bases and J by 1 base; unmatched bases: 2. The CDR3 is made up of 13 amino acids. CDR1 is WNHNN, CDR2 SYGVQD, per germline (reference sequence). CDR3 sequence reads: CASSKGASYEQYF. CDR3 DNA: TGCGCCAGCAGTAAGGGGGCGTCCTACGAGCAGTACTTC.

The V and J genes are TRBV27 and TRBJ2-2; D possibly corresponds to TRBD2 (5 bases). This CDR3 is 15 amino acids long. From germline, CDR1 is MNHEY and CDR2 SMNVEV (reference sequence). V was shortened by 7 bases and J by 0 bases, with 12 bases between the two germline ends. The CDR3 DNA is TGTGCCAGCACCTCAATGAGGGCGAACACCGGGGAGCTGTTTTTT. Its protein is CASTSMRANTGELFF.

The CDR3: CASSLEAGPPYEQYF. The CDR3 DNA reads as TGTGCCAGCAGCTTAGAGGCGGGACCTCCCTACGAGCAGTACTTC. V is TRBV7-2 and J is TRBJ2-7; D possibly corresponds to TRBD2 (6 bases). V was cut by 1 base and J by 2 bases, with 12 bases left in between. The CDR3 sequence is 15 residues long. The germline CDR1 and CDR2 sequences are SGHTA and FQGNSA.

V and J are TRBV5-4 and TRBJ1-2, with D perhaps TRBD1 (5 bases). Germline assignment: CDR1 SGHNT and CDR2 YYREEE (reference sequence). The CDR3 has 13 residues. V dropped 2 bases and J dropped 6 bases, with 11 bases sitting between them. CDR3 DNA sequence: TGTGCCAGCAGCTTAAAGGGGCAGGATGGCTACACCTTC. It specifies CASSLKGQDGYTF.

This chain joins TRBV6-5 and TRBJ1-5; D possibly corresponds to TRBD1 (5 bases). Germline V gene sequence: CDR1 MNHEY, CDR2 SVGAGI. Trimming took 6 bases from V and 4 from J, leaving 10 bases between them. The CDR3 is made up of 13 amino acids. CDR3 protein: CASRVTENQPQHF. CDR3 bases: TGTGCCAGCAGGGTGACAGAAAATCAGCCCCAGCATTTT.

The V gene is TRBV4-1, the J gene TRBJ1-1, with TRBD1 as a possible D gene (6 bases). Germline-derived CDR1 and CDR2 are MGHRA and YSYEKL. Trimming left V 4 bases short and J 0 bases short, with 12 bases between. The CDR3 totals 15 residues. Written as DNA, the CDR3 is TGCGCCAGCAGCCCACCGGGACAAATGAACACTGAAGCTTTCTTT. Translated: CASSPPGQMNTEAFF.

The gene calls are TRBV12-3 or TRBV12-4 and TRBJ1-1, with 8 bases aligning to TRBD1. CDR3 length: 12 residues. Trimming at V came to 7 bases and at J to 7 bases, leaving 5 bases not matched to a gene. For the CDR3, the DNA is TGTGCCAGCACCTCAGGGGGCCTTGAAGCTTTCTTT. Translating it yields CASTSGGLEAFF.

This chain connects TRBV4-3 to TRBJ1-3; 9 nucleotides line up with TRBD1. This CDR3 has 14 residues. The junction had 5 bases not matched to a gene; V was cut back by 3 bases and J by 8 bases. The V gene's germline CDR1 is LGHNA and CDR2 YSLEER. For the CDR3, the DNA is TGCGCCAGCAGCCAGGACAGGGGTGGGCACACCATATATTTT. Translated: CASSQDRGGHTIYF.

The chain recombines TRBV27 with TRBJ2-5, with D perhaps TRBD2 (5 bases). Germline CDR1 reads MNHEY; CDR2 reads SMNVEV (reference sequence). Trimming shortened V by 5 bases and J by 5 bases, and 21 bases separated the two germline ends. This CDR3 comprises 16 residues. The CDR3 DNA reads TGTGCCAGCAGTCCTGGACTCTTCTCATCCATGGAGACCCAGTACTTC. Translating it yields CASSPGLFSSMETQYF.

This clone appeared once. The V call is TRBV28, the J call TRBJ1-3; TRBD1 agrees at 8 bases. With V trimmed by 3 bases and J by 0 bases, 10 bases remained unmatched. Per germline, CDR1 MDHEN and CDR2 SYDVKM. The CDR3 covers 18 residues. The CDR3: CASSLGVGTGRSGNTIYF. The CDR3 coding sequence is TGTGCCAGCAGTTTGGGGGTCGGGACAGGACGCTCTGGAAACACCATATATTTT. The variable domain in full, with the rest retrieved from reference TRBV28 and TRBJ1-3, is DVKVTQSSRYLVKRTGEKVFLECVQDMDHENMFWYRQDPGLGLRLIYFSYDVKMKEKGDIPEGYSVSREKKERFSLILESASTNQTSMYLCASSLGVGTGRSGNTIYFGEGSWLTVV.

This rearrangement joins TRBV6-2 or TRBV6-3 to TRBJ2-5, with TRBD2 matching over 8 bases. The ends lost 2 bases at V and 3 bases at J; junction bases unmatched: 8. The CDR3 sequence is 16 residues long. CDR1 and CDR2 (germline): MNHEY, SVGEGT. CDR3 loop: CASSYLLAGGKETQYF. Here the CDR3 DNA reads TGTGCCAGCAGTTACCTGTTGGCGGGGGGCAAAGAGACCCAGTACTTC.

This clone was detected only once. The chain carries TRBV7-2 and TRBJ2-1; TRBD2 is a possible D gene (5 bases). Germline CDR1 reads SGHTA; CDR2 reads FQGNSA. The CDR3 consists of 17 residues. Trimming took off 0 bases at V and 0 bases at J, with 12 bases between the two ends. In DNA form, the CDR3 reads TGTGCCAGCAGCTTAGCGTACGCGGGTAGCTCCTACAATGAGCAGTTCTTC. It is translated as CASSLAYAGSSYNEQFF.

The V gene is TRBV7-2, the J gene TRBJ1-2; 9 bases fit TRBD1. V lost 5 bases, J lost 8 bases, and 9 bases stayed unmatched. The CDR3 covers 14 residues. Germline CDR1 is SGHTA and CDR2 is FQGNSA. CDR3 sequence: CASSPLQGALGYTF. The CDR3 nucleotides read TGTGCCAGCAGCCCTTTACAGGGGGCTTTAGGCTACACCTTC.

This chain links TRBV9 with TRBJ2-2; TRBD2 matches 8 bases. Germline V gene lookup returns CDR1 SGDLS and CDR2 YYNGEE. The V segment lost 0 bases and the J segment 0 bases; nucleotides outside the gene matches: 4. The CDR3 loop spans 17 amino acids. This CDR3 is CASSVVAGGTNTGELFF. CDR3 nucleotide sequence: TGTGCCAGCAGCGTAGTGGCGGGAGGCACGAACACCGGGGAGCTGTTTTTT.

The chain joins TRBV6-2 or TRBV6-3 to TRBJ1-5; a possible D gene is TRBD1 (5 bases). Germline V lookup: CDR1 MNHEY, CDR2 SVGEGT. V lost 5 bases and J 11 bases, leaving 10 bases between the germline ends. The CDR3 length is 11 residues. CDR3 DNA: TGTGCCAGCAGTCAGGGCCGGGCCCAGCATTTT. Translation gives CASSQGRAQHF.

This clone was detected only once. This chain links TRBV7-9 with TRBJ2-1; D is ambiguous. Trimming shortened V by 5 bases and J by 2 bases, and 10 bases separated the two germline ends. The V gene's germline CDR1 is SEHNR and CDR2 FQNEAQ (reference sequence). The CDR3 is made up of 14 amino acids. The CDR3 DNA reads TGTGCCAGCAGCCTAGACCCTACCTACAATGAGCAGTTCTTC. Protein product: CASSLDPTYNEQFF.

The V gene is TRBV3-1 (or the pseudogene TRBV3-2), the J gene TRBJ2-2; D perhaps matches TRBD2 (6 bases). The germline V gene encodes CDR1 LGHDT and CDR2 YNNKEL (reference sequence). The CDR3 loop spans 17 amino acids. Deletions cut 4 bases from V and 0 bases from J, with 15 bases between. CDR3: CASSPDLSGSNTGELFF. CDR3 DNA sequence: TGTGCCAGCAGCCCCGACCTGAGCGGGTCGAACACCGGGGAGCTGTTTTTT.

The chain recombines TRBV19 with TRBJ1-3; 9 bases are shared with TRBD1. From germline, CDR1 is LNHDA and CDR2 SQIVND (reference sequence). V gave up 6 bases and J gave up 1 base; unmatched junction bases: 4. This CDR3 spans 15 amino acids. CDR3 region: CASSPGQGSGNTIYF. Here the CDR3 DNA reads TGTGCCAGTAGCCCGGGACAGGGATCTGGAAACACCATATATTTT.

The rearrangement uses TRBV6-1 and TRBJ2-7; a weak D match, TRBD1 (6 bases). The CDR3 sequence is 13 residues long. V was shortened by 3 bases and J by 2 bases, with 8 bases between the two germline ends. Germline values: CDR1 MNHNS, CDR2 SASEGT. CDR3 nucleotides: TGTGCCAGCAGTGAGACAGGTCCCTACGAGCAGTACTTC. It translates to CASSETGPYEQYF.

V is TRBV19 and J is TRBJ1-5, with D unclear. The CDR3 has 13 residues. Germline V CDR1 and CDR2: LNHDA, SQIVND (reference sequence). V was clipped by 7 bases and J by 1 base, with 8 bases between them. The CDR3 protein is CASTRESNQPQHF. The CDR3 coding sequence is TGTGCCAGTACTCGGGAGAGCAATCAGCCCCAGCATTTT.

The gene calls are TRBV7-2 and TRBJ1-4, with 7 bases identical to TRBD1. Germline V gene lookup returns CDR1 SGHTA and CDR2 FQGNSA. The CDR3 spans 15 residues. J was trimmed by 5 bases and V by 1 base; bases with no gene match: 4. The DNA for the CDR3 is TGTGCCAGCAGCTTAGTAGGACAGGCAAATGAAAAACTGTTTTTT. As protein: CASSLVGQANEKLFF.

V usage is TRBV21-1 and J usage is TRBJ1-3; the table names TRBD1, a call not compared with the DNA. TRBV21-1 is given as a pseudogene. The CDR3 is made up of 13 amino acids. The CDR3 nucleotides are TGTGCCAGCAGCAGAGGGACAGGAAACACCATATATTTT. Translation: CASSRGTGNTIYF.

The chain carries TRBV2 and TRBJ2-7, with D perhaps TRBD2 (5 bases). Trimming removed 2 bases from V and 9 bases from J, with 14 bases in between. The CDR3 sequence is 13 residues long. From germline, CDR1 is SNHLY and CDR2 FYNNEI. CDR3 in DNA: TGTGCCAGCAGTGAATCAGGTGACTATCGGCAGTACTTC. It yields the protein CASSESGDYRQYF.

This clone was detected only a few times. The chain uses TRBV7-9 and TRBJ1-4; 11 nucleotides match TRBD1. Germline-derived CDR1 and CDR2 are SEHNR and FQNEAQ (reference sequence). The CDR3 totals 14 residues. The V segment lost 5 bases and the J segment 8 bases; nucleotides outside the gene matches: 4. The CDR3 sequence is CASSPGTGGEKLFF. CDR3 DNA sequence: TGTGCCAGCAGCCCCGGGACAGGGGGAGAAAAACTGTTTTTT.